The rows below give T cell receptor beta chains drawn from one sample of a study of cytomegalovirus exposure and HLA in healthy donors. Libraries were prepared by immunoSEQ multiplex PCR; TCRdb keeps only in-frame clonotypes and omits some of them. The repertoire holds around 150,000 clones, roughly 80% seen once, with 6.3% in the top ten. The sample was PBMCs. The receptors stem from a male donor in good health and CMV-seropositive. The CDR3 runs from the conserved cysteine through the conserved F or W. The D gene is left open where the match is weak. Size is stated for part of the rows, as once, few or many counts, or as a class when the clone is expanded.

TRBJ2-2 | . | TRBV12-5 | . | TGTGCTAGTGCCCCACAAACCGGGGAGCTGTTTTTT | CASAPQTGELFF
TRBJ1-5 | . | TRBV10-3 | TRBD1 | TGTGCCATCAGTCCGGACAGGGCGGGTCAGCCCCAGCATTTT | CAISPDRAGQPQHF
TRBJ2-3 | . | TRBV6-4 | . | TGTGCCAGCAGTGACTCTTACAACACAGATACGCAGTATTTT | CASSDSYNTDTQYF
TRBJ2-2 | . | TRBV4-2 | . | TGTGCCAGCAGCCAAGGGGGGTTGGGGGCCGGTAGGGGTCAGGAGCTGTTTTTT | CASSQGGLGAGRGQELFF
TRBJ2-2 | once | TRBV27 | TRBD1 | TGTGCCAGCAGAGTCCGGGACAGGGTTACCGGGGAGCTGTTTTTT | CASRVRDRVTGELFF
TRBJ2-7 | . | TRBV28 | . | TGTGCCAGCAGTTCCCCGACAGGCTACGAGCAGTACTTC | CASSSPTGYEQYF
TRBJ1-4 | . | TRBV28 | TRBD1 | TGTGCCAGCAATAATAGACAGGGATACGAAAAACTGTTTTTT | CASNNRQGYEKLFF
TRBJ1-2 | . | TRBV16 | . | TGTGCCAGCAGCCAATCCATTTTCGAGAATGGCTACACCTTC | CASSQSIFENGYTF
TRBJ2-7 | . | TRBV19 | TRBD2 | TGTGCCAGTAGTATCCGTTTGACTAGCGGATCTTCCATTGGGGCCTACGAGCAGTACTTC | CASSIRLTSGSSIGAYEQYF
TRBJ1-1 | . | TRBV19 | TRBD1 | TGTGCCAGTAGTATAGGACAGGGCAGGACTGAAGCTTTCTTT | CASSIGQGRTEAFF
TRBJ2-1 | . | TRBV29-1 | TRBD2 | TGCAGCGTTGTTGGACTAGCGGGAATCTCCTACAATGAGCAGTTCTTC | CSVVGLAGISYNEQFF
TRBJ2-7 | . | TRBV19 | . | TGTGCCAGTAGTATAGGGGCAGGGAAAGGATACGAGCAGTACTTC | CASSIGAGKGYEQYF
TRBJ2-3 | . | TRBV30 | . | TGTGCCTGGGGGGAGGGGGTGTGGAATCCAGATACGCAGTATTTT | CAWGEGVWNPDTQYF
TRBJ1-6 | . | TRBV11-2 | TRBD1 | TGTGCCAGCAGCCTAGGGACAGGGGGGAATTCACCCCTCCACTTT | CASSLGTGGNSPLHF
TRBJ2-1 | . | TRBV7-2 | TRBD2 | TGTGCCAGAGGGGTAGCGGGAGGGAACAATGAGCAGTTCTTC | CARGVAGGNNEQFF
TRBJ1-4 | . | TRBV7-8 | TRBD1 | TGTGCCAGCAGCTCCAGGGGGCAGGCTGAAAAACTGTTTTTT | CASSSRGQAEKLFF
TRBJ2-7 | . | TRBV20-1 | . | TGCAGTGCCAAGATGGTCGGCGAGCAGTACTTC | CSAKMVGEQYF
TRBJ2-1 | . | TRBV10-1 | . | TGCGCCACCTCAGGGTCGGAGCAGTTCTTC | CATSGSEQFF